The clone carrying this TCR beta chain was seen a single time. Each participant's cohort was designated according to participant-reported clinical history. Original processing methods: Reference gene primers were amplified, and this amplification served to estimate nucleated cell counts. Here immunoSEQ multiplex PCR was the method, and the copy in TCRdb shows in-frame clones only, minus some. The V and J calls and clone size were taken over from that table, and D and trimming were inferred from the DNA. The data contain over 250,000 clones, about 90% of them singletons. Germline CDR1 LGHDT, CDR2 YNNKEL (reference sequence). Unmatched junction bases numbered 7, after V lost 0 bases and J lost 6 bases. The CDR3 contains 16 residues. This sample stems from a study of blood T cell repertoires in COVID-19.

The receptor was isolated from a woman aged 30 to 39 who had recovered from COVID-19. The sequencing input was PBMCs or T cells enriched from blood (not recorded which). The V gene is TRBV3-1 (or the pseudogene TRBV3-2), the J gene TRBJ2-5; TRBD2 aligns across 10 bases. This CDR3 reads CASSQDERGGLKTQYF. DNA for the CDR3: TGTGCCAGCAGCCAAGATGAGCGGGGGGGCCTGAAGACCCAGTACTTC.